Listed below are T cell receptor beta chains from one sample, sequenced in a study of blood T cell repertoires in COVID-19. Profiled with immunoSEQ multiplex PCR; TCRdb holds only in-frame clones, not every one. The table records 200,000 to 250,000 clones, around 83% of them present only once. The sequencing sample was made of peripheral blood. These receptor sequences come from a young man who had recovered from COVID-19. CDR3s include the opening cysteine and the closing phenylalanine or tryptophan. The order of the fields is V gene, J gene, CDR3 protein.

>TRBV6-1|TRBJ2-3
CASSEEAGGFTDTQYF
>TRBV2|TRBJ1-1
CASKSEGGTEAFF
>TRBV18|TRBJ2-3
CASSPATGSADTQYF
>TRBV19|TRBJ2-3
CASSLIAGGTDTQYF
>TRBV5-1|TRBJ2-7
CASSLGQTSYEQYF
>TRBV9|TRBJ2-5
CASSVGAAQETQYF
>TRBV2|TRBJ2-3
CASSQDLAAGTDTQYF
>TRBV18|TRBJ1-1
CASSQGIAGTEAFF
>TRBV21-1|TRBJ2-5
CASSFLEGASQETQYF
>TRBV25-1|TRBJ1-5
CASSAGGWEPQHF
>TRBV7-9|TRBJ2-3
CASSLAGQTGDTQYF
>TRBV6-5|TRBJ2-5
CASGDPERGETQYF
>TRBV19|TRBJ2-1
CASSITGFNEQFF
>TRBV7-3|TRBJ2-1
CASSLTAGYYNEQFF
>TRBV10-3|TRBJ1-1
CAISGKGDTEAFF
>TRBV6-5|TRBJ2-7
CASTSSVYEQYF
>TRBV28|TRBJ2-2
CCAGNTGELFF
>TRBV23-1|TRBJ2-4
CASSQWPRQGNIQYF
>TRBV6-1|TRBJ2-5
CASSPFPTGSFYF
>TRBV27|TRBJ2-2
CASSFYGLADNTGELFF
>TRBV9|TRBJ2-1
CASSVGSGYNEQFF
>TRBV11-3|TRBJ2-2
CASSGGQGWTGELFF
>TRBV5-4|TRBJ2-7
CASSLDRVYEQYF
>TRBV18|TRBJ1-1
CASSPALSSEAFF
>TRBV27|TRBJ2-2
CASNPGTGVYGELFF
>TRBV6-5|TRBJ1-6
CASSRDRGWSSPLHF
>TRBV9|TRBJ1-2
CASSFLQGADYTF
>TRBV25-1|TRBJ1-4
CASSELGKGQGPEKLFF
>TRBV7-9|TRBJ2-5
CASSWRDSAGETQYF
>TRBV5-1|TRBJ1-1
CASSLAGRDRTEAFF
>TRBV19|TRBJ1-2
CASSSGFLGYTF
>TRBV7-2|TRBJ1-3
CASSQQGIGNTIYF
>TRBV6-5|TRBJ1-3
CASRKDGLSGNTIYF
>TRBV18|TRBJ1-3
CASSPPNRGTGNTIYF
>TRBV28|TRBJ1-2
CASSSSYGYTF
>TRBV3-1/TRBV3-2|TRBJ1-1
CASSPYTGQRGEAFF
>TRBV9|TRBJ2-5
CASSVGWGVEETQYF
>TRBV28|TRBJ1-5
CASRTGYSNQPQHF
>TRBV27|TRBJ1-2
CASSSPGDGYTF
>TRBV6-5|TRBJ1-5
CASSSQGARQPQHF
>TRBV2|TRBJ2-5
CASSVEWTQYF
>TRBV6-2/TRBV6-3|TRBJ1-1
CASSPGTGLMNTEAFF
>TRBV11-2|TRBJ2-2
CASSLDAGFRELFF
>TRBV7-9|TRBJ2-3
CASSLNMVRADTQYF
>TRBV5-6|TRBJ2-5
CASSYPAGEPQETQYF
>TRBV13|TRBJ1-1
CASSLPRARRATEAFF
>TRBV19|TRBJ1-4
CASSMDRLNEKLFF
>TRBV5-1|TRBJ1-4
CASSLNQGTGEKLFF
>TRBV6-5|TRBJ2-7
CATRQGVESYEQYF